The rows below give T cell receptor beta chains drawn from one sample of a study of blood T cell repertoires in COVID-19. The data were produced by immunoSEQ multiplex PCR, yet TCRdb's version contains in-frame clones alone and is incomplete. The data contain approximately 200,000 clones, about 90% of them seen just once; the ten biggest clones take up under 4.5%. Sequencing input: PBMCs or T cells enriched from blood (not recorded which). These receptors all stem from a young woman who had been exposed to COVID-19. CDR3s include the opening cysteine and the closing phenylalanine or tryptophan. Fields, in order: D gene, clone size, V gene, J gene, CDR3 protein, CDR3 DNA. D genes are given only for firm matches. Some rows have no size entry. The others give once, few or many, or a class for an expanded clone.

TRBD2	-	TRBV27	TRBJ2-3	CASSFAALAGLTDTQYF	TGTGCCAGCAGTTTCGCAGCCCTAGCGGGGCTCACAGATACGCAGTATTTT
-	-	TRBV20-1	TRBJ1-3	CSAVSGNTIYF	TGCAGTGCCGTCAGTGGAAACACCATATATTTT
-	once	TRBV28	TRBJ2-3	CASGLDTQYF	TGTGCCAGCGGACTAGATACGCAGTATTTT
TRBD2	-	TRBV19	TRBJ2-5	CASSPEGTSGIYPETQYF	TGTGCCAGTAGTCCGGAGGGGACTAGCGGGATCTATCCGGAGACCCAGTACTTC
-	-	TRBV18	TRBJ1-5	CASSPGDQPQHF	TGTGCCAGCTCACCCGGGGATCAGCCCCAGCATTTT
-	-	TRBV27	TRBJ1-2	CASSFTGGFGYTF	TGTGCCAGCAGTTTCACCGGGGGGTTTGGCTACACCTTC
TRBD2	-	TRBV4-1	TRBJ2-2	CASSQDILAGDSGELFF	TGCGCCAGCAGCCAAGATATACTAGCGGGAGATTCCGGGGAGCTGTTTTTT
-	-	TRBV5-1	TRBJ2-2	CASSLGSVNTGELFF	TGCGCCAGCAGCTTGGGCTCAGTCAACACCGGGGAGCTGTTTTTT
TRBD1	-	TRBV29-1	TRBJ1-4	CSVSGQGAEVEKLFF	TGCAGCGTTTCCGGACAGGGGGCTGAGGTTGAAAAACTGTTTTTT
-	once	TRBV5-4	TRBJ2-7	CASNRAGTGSYEQYF	TGTGCCAGCAATCGTGCGGGAACGGGGTCCTACGAGCAGTACTTC
-	-	TRBV18	TRBJ2-7	CASSPRGLAANSYEQYF	TGTGCCAGCTCACCACGCGGGCTAGCCGCCAACTCCTACGAGCAGTACTTC
TRBD1	-	TRBV5-1	TRBJ1-1	CASSFRGVNTEAFF	TGCGCCAGCAGCTTCAGGGGGGTGAACACTGAAGCTTTCTTT
TRBD2	-	TRBV29-1	TRBJ2-1	CSAQREGNEQFF	TGCAGCGCACAGCGGGAGGGTAATGAGCAGTTCTTC
TRBD1	-	TRBV5-1	TRBJ1-1	CASSFRTGMNTEAFF	TGCGCCAGCAGCTTTCGGACAGGAATGAACACTGAAGCTTTCTTT
-	-	TRBV30	TRBJ1-5	CAWSGGGAQPQHF	TGTGCCTGGAGTGGAGGGGGGGCTCAGCCCCAGCATTTT
TRBD2	-	TRBV28	TRBJ2-7	CASTLAGGPREQYF	TGTGCCAGCACTCTAGCGGGAGGGCCACGGGAGCAGTACTTC
TRBD1	-	TRBV5-1	TRBJ2-1	CASSFSGTGGAGALLPEQFF	TGCGCCAGCAGCTTTTCCGGGACAGGGGGCGCGGGGGCACTATTGCCTGAGCAGTTCTTC
TRBD2	-	TRBV4-2	TRBJ2-7	CASSPVTSGAYEQYF	TGTGCCAGCAGCCCGGTCACTAGCGGGGCCTACGAGCAGTACTTC
-	-	TRBV15	TRBJ1-5	CATSVRDTSNQPQHF	TGTGCCACCAGCGTCCGGGACACTAGCAATCAGCCCCAGCATTTT
TRBD1	-	TRBV5-4	TRBJ1-6	CASSLESGTGSPLHF	TGTGCCAGCAGCTTGGAATCCGGGACAGGGTCACCCCTCCACTTT
-	-	TRBV6-5	TRBJ2-6	CASSYSGGGANVLTF	TGTGCCAGCAGTTACTCGGGGGGAGGGGCCAACGTCCTGACTTTC
-	-	TRBV4-1	TRBJ1-1	CASTNSWAAMNTEAFF	TGCGCCAGCACAAACTCCTGGGCAGCCATGAACACTGAAGCTTTCTTT
-	-	TRBV4-1	TRBJ1-3	CASSQVGKGRRVTGNTIYF	TGCGCCAGCAGCCAAGTGGGGAAAGGGAGAAGAGTTACTGGAAACACCATATATTTT
-	-	TRBV5-6	TRBJ2-5	CASSLRGGRMTQYF	TGTGCCAGCAGCTTACGAGGGGGTCGAATGACCCAGTACTTC
-	-	TRBV4-1	TRBJ1-1	CASSQVGRGNTEAFF	TGCGCCAGCAGCCAAGTGGGAAGGGGGAACACTGAAGCTTTCTTT
-	once	TRBV10-3	TRBJ1-2	CAISAVDRLAFYGYTF	TGTGCCATCAGTGCTGTTGACAGACTTGCGTTCTATGGCTACACCTTC
TRBD1	-	TRBV27	TRBJ1-2	CASSLFPGQGINYGYTF	TGTGCCAGCAGTTTATTCCCGGGACAGGGGATCAACTATGGCTACACCTTC
TRBD1	-	TRBV6-5	TRBJ2-1	CASSYGTGDEQFF	TGTGCCAGCAGTTACGGGACAGGGGATGAGCAGTTCTTC
-	-	TRBV30	TRBJ1-2	CAWSPGTDYGYTF	TGTGCCTGGAGTCCAGGAACAGACTATGGCTACACCTTC
-	once	TRBV6-5	TRBJ2-1	CASSYVGLDEQFF	TGTGCCAGCAGTTACGTCGGTTTGGATGAGCAGTTCTTC
-	-	TRBV28	TRBJ1-5	CASSFLRGNQPQHF	TGTGCCAGCAGTTTTCTCAGGGGCAATCAGCCCCAGCATTTT
-	-	TRBV5-1	TRBJ1-1	CASSLTGPYLNTEAFF	TGCGCCAGCAGCTTGACAGGCCCTTATTTGAACACTGAAGCTTTCTTT
-	-	TRBV2	TRBJ1-2	CASSERGGVAYGYTF	TGTGCCAGCAGTGAACGGGGAGGGGTGGCCTATGGCTACACCTTC
-	-	TRBV5-5	TRBJ2-3	CASSPLVLATDTQYF	TGTGCCAGCAGCCCGCTGGTACTAGCCACAGATACGCAGTATTTT
-	-	TRBV19	TRBJ2-5	CASSIGSLVETQYF	TGTGCCAGTAGTATAGGTTCGCTAGTGGAGACCCAGTACTTC
TRBD1	-	TRBV7-9	TRBJ1-2	CASSLGRGSNYGYTF	TGTGCCAGCAGCTTGGGCAGGGGGTCTAACTATGGCTACACCTTC
TRBD1	-	TRBV19	TRBJ1-1	CASSIVVGQGASEAFF	TGTGCCAGTAGTATAGTAGTTGGGCAGGGGGCGAGTGAAGCTTTCTTT
-	-	TRBV29-1	TRBJ2-2	CSVWGLVGSGELFF	TGCAGCGTGTGGGGACTCGTAGGTTCCGGGGAGCTGTTTTTT
TRBD2	-	TRBV19	TRBJ2-5	CASSPVTSAQETQYF	TGTGCCAGTAGTCCGGTGACTAGCGCCCAAGAGACCCAGTACTTC
TRBD1	-	TRBV7-2	TRBJ2-7	CASSLDRGAHYEQYF	TGTGCCAGCAGCTTAGACAGGGGAGCCCACTACGAGCAGTACTTC
-	-	TRBV5-6	TRBJ2-2	CASSLLNSLNTGELFF	TGTGCCAGCAGCTTGCTCAACAGCTTGAACACCGGGGAGCTGTTTTTT
TRBD2	-	TRBV19	TRBJ2-2	CASSLDPASGQNTGELFF	TGTGCCAGTAGTTTGGACCCCGCTAGCGGACAGAACACCGGGGAGCTGTTTTTT
-	-	TRBV27	TRBJ2-5	CASRLVRGRGETQYF	TGTGCCAGCAGACTTGTTAGAGGGAGAGGAGAGACCCAGTACTTC
TRBD1	once	TRBV3-1/TRBV3-2	TRBJ1-2	CASSQHIRGQGVGYGYTF	TGTGCCAGCAGCCAGCACATCAGGGGACAGGGGGTGGGCTATGGCTACACCTTC
TRBD2	-	TRBV30	TRBJ2-3	CAWRWGTSGVRDTQYF	TGTGCCTGGAGGTGGGGGACTAGCGGGGTTAGAGATACGCAGTATTTT
TRBD2	-	TRBV19	TRBJ2-1	CASSRSGRSGSYNEQFF	TGTGCCAGTAGTAGGAGCGGGAGATCAGGCTCCTACAATGAGCAGTTCTTC
-	-	TRBV6-5	TRBJ2-5	CASRANQGIQETQYF	TGTGCCAGCAGAGCTAATCAGGGGATCCAAGAGACCCAGTACTTC
TRBD1	-	TRBV11-2	TRBJ2-2	CASSPFDRGPTGELFF	TGTGCCAGCAGCCCCTTTGACAGGGGTCCGACCGGGGAGCTGTTTTTT
TRBD1	-	TRBV6-5	TRBJ2-7	CASTSTAGGSEQYF	TGTGCCAGCACCTCAACGGCAGGGGGTTCCGAGCAGTACTTC
-	-	TRBV6-2/TRBV6-3	TRBJ1-1	CASSYLYGTEAFF	TGTGCCAGCAGTTACCTTTACGGCACTGAAGCTTTCTTT
-	-	TRBV2	TRBJ1-3	CASRGLGNTIYF	TGTGCCAGCAGGGGACTGGGAAACACCATATATTTT
-	-	TRBV2	TRBJ2-7	CASSPDSYSYEQYF	TGTGCCAGCAGTCCCGACAGTTATAGCTACGAGCAGTACTTC
-	-	TRBV3-1/TRBV3-2	TRBJ1-1	CASSQDPRARWDTEAFF	TGTGCCAGCAGCCAAGATCCCAGGGCGAGATGGGACACTGAAGCTTTCTTT
-	-	TRBV2	TRBJ2-7	CASRRVAPDEQYF	TGTGCCAGCAGGAGGGTAGCTCCGGACGAGCAGTACTTC